This entry lists 8 T cell receptor beta chains sequenced from one sample in a study of cytomegalovirus exposure and HLA in healthy donors. Both 60 Vbeta primers and 13 Jbeta primers went into the PCR. The assay was immunoSEQ multiplex PCR, and TCRdb's table has in-frame clones only and misses some. The table records about 210,000 clones, 82% of them present only once. Sequenced input: PBMCs. The receptor set was obtained from a middle-aged man in good health and CMV-seropositive.

The rearrangement joins TRBV13 to TRBJ2-5, with TRBD2 matching over 10 bases. The CDR3 consists of 14 residues. The junction had 2 bases not matched to a gene; V was cut back by 4 bases and J by 3 bases. Germline assignment: CDR1 PRHDT and CDR2 FYEKMQ (reference sequence). CDR3 residues: CASSSLAGKETQYF. The CDR3 DNA is TGTGCCAGCAGCTCACTAGCGGGGAAAGAGACCCAGTACTTC.

The V and J genes are TRBV4-2 and TRBJ1-4; a possible D gene is TRBD1 (6 bases). Trimming pared 2 bases from V and 6 bases from J, leaving 10 bases between. Germline loops: CDR1 LGHNA, CDR2 YNFKEQ. The CDR3 loop spans 14 amino acids. The CDR3 reads CASSQRGADEKLFF. The CDR3 DNA follows: TGTGCCAGCAGCCAACGGGGGGCGGATGAAAAACTGTTTTTT.

This clone was seen once. The genes are TRBV4-1 and TRBJ2-3; the match to TRBD2 covers 9 bases. CDR1 MGHRA and CDR2 YSYEKL come from the germline V gene. With V trimmed by 0 bases and J by 1 base, 5 bases remained unmatched. The CDR3 spans 17 residues. The CDR3 here is CASSQEGLAGRTDTQYF. DNA of the CDR3: TGCGCCAGCAGCCAAGAAGGTCTAGCGGGACGCACAGATACGCAGTATTTT.

The chain links TRBV27 to TRBJ2-7; 12 bases line up with TRBD2. V was clipped by 6 bases and J by 4 bases; unmatched bases: 13. CDR3 length: 17 residues. Germline assignment: CDR1 MNHEY and CDR2 SMNVEV (reference sequence). The CDR3 loop reads CASSSLAGGKYPYEQYF. DNA of the CDR3: TGTGCCAGCAGCTCACTAGCGGGAGGTAAATACCCTTACGAGCAGTACTTC.

This clone was seen a few times. The J gene is TRBJ2-1, the V gene TRBV2, with D tentatively TRBD1 (6 bases). Germline assignment: CDR1 SNHLY and CDR2 FYNNEI. The CDR3 has 15 residues. V was shortened by 1 base and J by 0 bases, with 7 bases between the two germline ends. The CDR3 nucleotides read TGTGCCAGCAGTGAAGACAGGGTCTCCTACAATGAGCAGTTCTTC. Protein: CASSEDRVSYNEQFF. The full variable domain, in which reference TRBV2 and TRBJ2-1 provide the parts outside the CDR3, is EPEVTQTPSHQVTQMGQEVILRCVPISNHLYFYWYRQILGQKVEFLVSFYNNEISEKSEIFDDQFSVERPDGSNFTLKIRSTKLEDSAMYFCASSEDRVSYNEQFFGPGTRLTVL.

V and J are TRBV27 and TRBJ1-4; 7 bases are a match to TRBD1. Per the germline V gene, CDR1 is MNHEY and CDR2 is SMNVEV (reference sequence). This CDR3 region has 14 residues. Trimming cost V 7 bases and J 5 bases; bases outside gene matches: 7. The CDR3 DNA reads TGTGCCAGCACCCGAGCAGGGGGAAATGAAAAACTGTTTTTT. It codes for CASTRAGGNEKLFF.

The chain joins TRBV7-2 to TRBJ2-7, with D perhaps matching TRBD1 (6 bases). Germline CDR1 and CDR2: SGHTA and FQGNSA. The CDR3 runs to 16 residues. Trimming removed 1 base at V and 1 base at J, with 14 bases between. This chain's CDR3 is CASSLGDRDTSYEQYV. CDR3 in DNA: TGTGCCAGCAGCTTAGGCGACCGGGACACTTCCTACGAGCAGTACGTC.

This chain connects TRBV7-6 to TRBJ2-1; 13 bases are a match to TRBD2. The CDR3 runs to 16 residues. Germline CDR1 SGHVS, CDR2 FNYEAQ. V trimming: 1 base; J trimming: 5 bases; junction bases outside the gene matches: 2. The CDR3 here is CASSLEGTSGDNEQFF. DNA of the CDR3: TGTGCCAGCAGCTTAGAAGGGACTAGCGGGGACAATGAGCAGTTCTTC.